These 14 T cell receptor beta chains were all obtained from the same sample, sequenced in a study of blood T cell repertoires in COVID-19. Sequencing used immunoSEQ multiplex PCR; TCRdb keeps in-frame clones, though not all of them. The table shows about 220,000 clones, with about 83% occurring only once. Sequencing was carried out using peripheral blood. Source of these receptors: a woman between 50 and 59 years old with acute or convalescent COVID-19.

J is TRBJ2-3 and V is TRBV3-1 (or the pseudogene TRBV3-2); D is undetermined. Germline CDR1 LGHDT, CDR2 YNNKEL (reference sequence). The CDR3 loop spans 14 amino acids. The V end was cut by 1 base, the J end by 5 bases, with 10 bases between. CDR3 protein: CASSQVQSGDTQYF. The CDR3 nucleotides read TGTGCCAGCAGCCAAGTCCAGTCTGGAGATACGCAGTATTTT.

The chain employs TRBV7-9 and TRBJ2-3; 13 bases are a match to TRBD2. CDR3 length: 17 residues. CDR1 SEHNR and CDR2 FQNEAQ come from the germline V gene (reference sequence). V trimming: 2 bases; J trimming: 7 bases; junction bases outside the gene matches: 9. CDR3 bases: TGTGCCAGCAGCTTAAGATCCGGGACTAGCGGGGAGAATACGCAGTATTTT. Translated: CASSLRSGTSGENTQYF.

With respect to this clone: A junction boundary mismatches the germline segment, possibly from a read error. The V and J genes are TRBV7-7 and TRBJ2-6; D is possibly TRBD1 (6 bases). CDR3 length: 16 amino acids. Germline-derived CDR1 and CDR2 are SSHAT and FNYEAQ (reference sequence). The CDR3 protein is CASSPRGGAGANVLTF. The CDR3 DNA follows: TGTGCTAGCAGCCCCAGAGGGGGAGCTGGGGCCAACGTCCTGACTTTC.

The chain has TRBV27 and TRBJ2-2; possibly TRBD2 for D (5 bases). The CDR3 length is 17 residues. Trimming removed 2 bases from V and 0 bases from J, with 13 bases in between. Germline-derived CDR1 and CDR2 are MNHEY and SMNVEV (reference sequence). Written as DNA, the CDR3 is TGTGCCAGCAGTTTAGGTGATCCGGGAACGAACACCGGGGAGCTGTTTTTT. Protein product: CASSLGDPGTNTGELFF.

This clone was seen repeatedly, ten times or more. The chain employs TRBV6-5 and TRBJ2-2, with TRBD2 matching 7 bases. The germline V gene has CDR1 MNHEY and CDR2 SVGAGI. The CDR3 has 15 residues. V gave up 8 bases and J gave up 0 bases; unmatched junction bases: 6. CDR3 region: CASLRDYPNTGELFF. Written as DNA, the CDR3 is TGTGCCAGCCTCCGGGACTACCCGAACACCGGGGAGCTGTTTTTT.

The chain uses TRBV15 and TRBJ2-2, with a possible D match to TRBD1 (5 bases). Trimming stripped 5 bases from V and 1 base from J, with 17 bases between. The CDR3 runs to 17 residues. CDR1 and CDR2 from the germline V gene are LNHNV and YYDKDF (reference sequence). The CDR3: CATSSFGGAENTGELFF. The CDR3 nucleotides are TGTGCCACCAGCTCCTTCGGTGGGGCGGAGAACACCGGGGAGCTGTTTTTT. The full variable domain, with the rest looked up from reference TRBV15 and TRBJ2-2, is DAMVIQNPRYQVTQFGKPVTLSCSQTLNHNVMYWYQQKSSQAPKLLFHYYDKDFNNEADTPDNFQSRRPNTSFCFLDIRSPGLGDTAMYLCATSSFGGAENTGELFFGEGSRLTVL.

V usage is TRBV27 and J usage is TRBJ1-2, with 9 bases lining up with TRBD1. In germline, CDR1 is MNHEY, CDR2 SMNVEV (reference sequence). The junction had 13 bases not matched to a gene; V was cut back by 6 bases and J by 8 bases. The CDR3 runs 15 residues. The CDR3 is CASSQGGQGTRGYTF. The CDR3 nucleotides read TGTGCCAGCAGCCAAGGGGGACAGGGTACTAGAGGCTACACCTTC.

This chain links TRBV4-2 with TRBJ2-3; TRBD2 is a possible D gene (6 bases). The germline V gene encodes CDR1 LGHNA and CDR2 YNFKEQ. The CDR3 is 17 residues long. Trimming removed 1 base from V and 1 base from J, with 15 bases in between. DNA of the CDR3: TGTGCCAGCAGCCAAGGGGTCCGGAGGGAGGGCACAGATACGCAGTATTTT. It codes for CASSQGVRREGTDTQYF.

This chain uses TRBV2 with TRBJ2-1, with 9 bases lining up with TRBD2. This CDR3 comprises 13 residues. From germline, CDR1 is SNHLY and CDR2 FYNNEI. The ends lost 8 bases at V and 10 bases at J; junction bases unmatched: 9. CDR3: CASGTSRETEQFF. The CDR3 DNA reads as TGTGCCAGCGGGACTAGCCGCGAAACGGAGCAGTTCTTC.

V usage is TRBV6-6 and J usage is TRBJ2-3, with 7 bases identical to TRBD1. In germline, CDR1 is MNHNY, CDR2 SVGAGI (reference sequence). The CDR3 is made up of 16 amino acids. V shed 6 bases, J shed 3 bases, and the junction held 12 bases outside the gene matches. CDR3 in DNA: TGTGCCAGCAGAACCCTCGGGAAGGGGGCAACAGATACGCAGTATTTT. Translating it yields CASRTLGKGATDTQYF.

The chain combines TRBV10-2 with TRBJ2-3; 13 bases are a match to TRBD2. The junction had 9 bases not matched to a gene; V was cut back by 6 bases and J by 0 bases. This CDR3 has 18 residues. Germline values: CDR1 WSHSY, CDR2 SAAADI. DNA of the CDR3: TGCGCCAGCAGCGGACTAGCGGGAGAGACCCCTAGCACAGATACGCAGTATTTT. This sequence encodes CASSGLAGETPSTDTQYF.

This clone showed up just once. The chain combines TRBV5-8 with TRBJ2-3; a possible D gene is TRBD2 (6 bases). This CDR3 comprises 14 residues. Looked up from germline, CDR1 is SGHTS and CDR2 is YDEGEE. Trimming removed 5 bases at V and 1 base at J, with 11 bases between. CDR3 sequence reads: CASRPGLGTDTQYF. CDR3 bases: TGTGCCAGCAGACCGGGACTGGGCACAGATACGCAGTATTTT.

This chain links TRBV28 with TRBJ1-5; D is unresolved. The CDR3 contains 11 residues. Trimming stripped 7 bases from V and 9 bases from J, with 10 bases between. CDR1 is MDHEN, CDR2 SYDVKM, per germline. CDR3 loop: CASNFFGPQHF. In DNA form, the CDR3 reads TGTGCCAGCAACTTCTTTGGGCCCCAGCATTTT. Full variable domain (missing parts from reference TRBV28 and TRBJ1-5): DVKVTQSSRYLVKRTGEKVFLECVQDMDHENMFWYRQDPGLGLRLIYFSYDVKMKEKGDIPEGYSVSREKKERFSLILESASTNQTSMYLCASNFFGPQHFGDGTRLSIL.

CDR3 region: CASSPGGIRAYEQYF. The DNA for the CDR3 is TGTGCCAGCAGCCCAGGCGGGATTCGGGCTTACGAGCAGTACTTC. The genes are TRBV7-2 and TRBJ2-7; maybe TRBD2 (6 bases). V shed 5 bases and J shed 4 bases, with 18 bases lying between them. The germline CDR1 and CDR2 sequences are SGHTA and FQGNSA. CDR3 length equals 15 residues.